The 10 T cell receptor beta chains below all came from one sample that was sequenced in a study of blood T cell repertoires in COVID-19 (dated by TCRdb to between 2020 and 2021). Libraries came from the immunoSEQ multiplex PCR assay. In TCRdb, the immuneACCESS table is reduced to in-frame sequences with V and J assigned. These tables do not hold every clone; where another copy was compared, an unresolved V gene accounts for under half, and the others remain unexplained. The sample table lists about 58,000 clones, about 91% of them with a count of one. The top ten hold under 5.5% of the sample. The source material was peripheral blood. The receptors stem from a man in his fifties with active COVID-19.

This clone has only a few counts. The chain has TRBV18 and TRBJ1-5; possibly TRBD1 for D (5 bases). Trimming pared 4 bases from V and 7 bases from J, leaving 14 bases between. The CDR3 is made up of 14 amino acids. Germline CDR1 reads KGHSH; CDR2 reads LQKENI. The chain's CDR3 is CASSLQGGSQPQHF. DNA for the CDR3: TGTGCCAGCTCACTGCAGGGTGGTTCCCAGCCCCAGCATTTT. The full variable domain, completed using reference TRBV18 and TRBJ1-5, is NAGVMQNPRHLVRRRGQEARLRCSPMKGHSHVYWYRQLPEEGLKFMVYLQKENIIDESGMPKERFSAEFPKEGPSILRIQQVVRGDSAAYFCASSLQGGSQPQHFGDGTRLSIL.

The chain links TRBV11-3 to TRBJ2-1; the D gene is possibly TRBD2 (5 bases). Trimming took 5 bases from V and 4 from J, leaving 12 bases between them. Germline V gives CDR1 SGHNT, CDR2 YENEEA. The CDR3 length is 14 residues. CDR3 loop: CASSAPSGYNEQFF. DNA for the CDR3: TGTGCCAGCAGCGCACCGTCGGGGTACAATGAGCAGTTCTTC.

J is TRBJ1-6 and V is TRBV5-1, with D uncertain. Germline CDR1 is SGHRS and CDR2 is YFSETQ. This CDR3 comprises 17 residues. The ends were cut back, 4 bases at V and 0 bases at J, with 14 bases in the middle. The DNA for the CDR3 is TGCGCCAGCAGCCGAGAACAAAGGAGCTCCTATAATTCACCCCTCCACTTT. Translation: CASSREQRSSYNSPLHF.

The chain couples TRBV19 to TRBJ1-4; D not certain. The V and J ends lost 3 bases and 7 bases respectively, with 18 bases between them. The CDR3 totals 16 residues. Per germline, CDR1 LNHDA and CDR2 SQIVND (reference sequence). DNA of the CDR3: TGTGCCAGTAGTATGGAGCGAGGGCTCGGCGGTGAAAAACTGTTTTTT. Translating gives CASSMERGLGGEKLFF.

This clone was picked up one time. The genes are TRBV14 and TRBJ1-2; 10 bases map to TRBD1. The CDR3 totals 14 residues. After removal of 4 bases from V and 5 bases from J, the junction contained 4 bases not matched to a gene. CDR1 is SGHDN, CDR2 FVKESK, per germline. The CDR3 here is CASSPRDRGYGYTF. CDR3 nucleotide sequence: TGTGCCAGCAGCCCCCGGGACAGGGGATATGGCTACACCTTC. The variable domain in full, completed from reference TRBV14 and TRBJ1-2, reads EAGVTQFPSHSVIEKGQTVTLRCDPISGHDNLYWYRRVMGKEIKFLLHFVKESKQDESGMPNNRFLAERTGGTYSTLKVQPAELEDSGVYFCASSPRDRGYGYTFGSGTRLTVV.

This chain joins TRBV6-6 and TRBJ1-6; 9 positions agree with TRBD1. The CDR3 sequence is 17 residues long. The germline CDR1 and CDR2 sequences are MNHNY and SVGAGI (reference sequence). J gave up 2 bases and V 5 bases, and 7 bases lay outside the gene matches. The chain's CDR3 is CASSPGQGSPYNSPLHF. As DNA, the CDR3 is TGTGCCAGCAGTCCAGGACAGGGGTCCCCCTATAATTCACCCCTCCACTTT.

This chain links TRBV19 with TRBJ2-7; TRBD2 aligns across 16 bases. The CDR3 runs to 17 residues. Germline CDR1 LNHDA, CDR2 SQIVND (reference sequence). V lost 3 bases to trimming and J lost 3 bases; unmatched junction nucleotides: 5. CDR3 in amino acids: CASSIAGLAGGYYEQYF. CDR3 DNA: TGTGCCAGTAGTATTGCGGGACTAGCGGGAGGGTACTACGAGCAGTACTTC.

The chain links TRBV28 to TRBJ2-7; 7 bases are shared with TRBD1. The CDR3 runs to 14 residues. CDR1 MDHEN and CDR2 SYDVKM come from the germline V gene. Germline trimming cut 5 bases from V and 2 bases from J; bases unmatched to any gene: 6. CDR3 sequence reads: CASSQHRGPYEQYF. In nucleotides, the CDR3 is TGTGCCAGCAGTCAACACAGGGGTCCCTACGAGCAGTACTTC.

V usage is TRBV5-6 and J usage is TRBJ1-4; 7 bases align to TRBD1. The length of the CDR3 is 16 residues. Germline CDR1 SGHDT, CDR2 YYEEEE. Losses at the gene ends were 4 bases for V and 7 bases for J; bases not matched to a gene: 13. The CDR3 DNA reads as TGTGCCAGCAGCCTCCCTCCCCAGGGGGTGACTGAAAAACTGTTTTTT. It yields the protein CASSLPPQGVTEKLFF.

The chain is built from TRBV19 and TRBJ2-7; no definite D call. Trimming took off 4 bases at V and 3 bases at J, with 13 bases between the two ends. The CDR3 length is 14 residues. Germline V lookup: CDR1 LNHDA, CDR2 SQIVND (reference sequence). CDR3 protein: CASSTQTGRYEQYF. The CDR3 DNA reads TGTGCCAGTAGTACCCAGACTGGCCGCTACGAGCAGTACTTC.